The 2 T cell receptor beta chains presented below share a single source sample, sequenced in a study of identical twins. A single record per CDR3 protein comes from TCRdb applying MiXCR to the 5' RACE reads. The sample has about 220,000 distinct CDR3 sequences, 6% to 9% seen once; the top ten hold approximately 2%. This sample was also put to use in a study of yellow fever vaccine responses in identical twins.

Sequencing was performed on memory (CD45RO+) T cells sorted from blood. These receptors all stem from a woman younger than 35 in good health.

This rearrangement joins TRBV3-1 to TRBJ2-7; D gene uncertain. From germline, CDR1 is LGHDT and CDR2 YNNKEL (reference sequence). Trimming took 4 bases from V and 2 from J, leaving 6 bases between them. The CDR3 consists of 12 residues. Here the CDR3 reads CASSPQPYEQYF. Written as DNA, the CDR3 is TGTGCCAGCAGCCCTCAACCCTACGAGCAGTACTTC.

This clonotype turned up a few times. V is TRBV3-1 and J is TRBJ1-4; D not certain. The CDR3 spans 13 residues. CDR1 is LGHDT, CDR2 YNNKEL, per germline (reference sequence). V gave up 2 bases and J gave up 7 bases, with 8 bases separating them. The CDR3 region has the DNA TGTGCCAGCAGCCAAAGACTCGGTGAAAAACTGTTTTTT. Protein sequence: CASSQRLGEKLFF.